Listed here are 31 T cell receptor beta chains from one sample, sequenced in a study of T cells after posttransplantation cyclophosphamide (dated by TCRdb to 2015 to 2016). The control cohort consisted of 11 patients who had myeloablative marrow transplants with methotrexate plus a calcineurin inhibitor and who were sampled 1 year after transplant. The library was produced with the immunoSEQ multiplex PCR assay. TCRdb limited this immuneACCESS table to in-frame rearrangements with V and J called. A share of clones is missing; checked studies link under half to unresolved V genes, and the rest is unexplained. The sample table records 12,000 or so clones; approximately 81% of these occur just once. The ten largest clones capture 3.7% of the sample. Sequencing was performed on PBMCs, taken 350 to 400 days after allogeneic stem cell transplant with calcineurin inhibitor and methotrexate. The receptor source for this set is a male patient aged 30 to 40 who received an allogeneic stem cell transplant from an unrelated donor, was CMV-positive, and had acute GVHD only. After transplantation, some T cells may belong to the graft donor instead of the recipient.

CDR3 region: CASSLGQGARAYEQYF. As DNA, the CDR3 is TGCGCCAGCAGCTTGGGACAGGGGGCGCGCGCCTACGAGCAGTACTTC. The chain links TRBV5-1 to TRBJ2-7; 10 positions match TRBD1. The CDR3 sequence is 16 residues long. J lost 2 bases, V lost 0 bases, and 5 bases had no gene match. Germline V gene data show CDR1 as SGHRS and CDR2 as YFSETQ.

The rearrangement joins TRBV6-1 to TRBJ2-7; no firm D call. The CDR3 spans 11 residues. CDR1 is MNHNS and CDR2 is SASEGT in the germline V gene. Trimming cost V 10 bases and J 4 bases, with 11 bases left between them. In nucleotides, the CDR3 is TGTGCCATCTCCGGTTATTACGAGCAGTACTTC. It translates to CAISGYYEQYF.

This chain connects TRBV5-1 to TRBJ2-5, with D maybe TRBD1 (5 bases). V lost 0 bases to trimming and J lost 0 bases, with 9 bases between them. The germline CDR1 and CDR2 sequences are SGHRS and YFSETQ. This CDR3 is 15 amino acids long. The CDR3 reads CASSLVPGYQETQYF. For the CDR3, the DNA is TGCGCCAGCAGCTTGGTACCAGGGTACCAAGAGACCCAGTACTTC.

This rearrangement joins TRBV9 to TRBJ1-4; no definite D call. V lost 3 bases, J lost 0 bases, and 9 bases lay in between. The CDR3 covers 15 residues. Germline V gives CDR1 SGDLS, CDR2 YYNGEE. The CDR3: CASSAGRATNEKLFF. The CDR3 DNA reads TGTGCCAGCAGCGCGGGTAGAGCAACTAATGAAAAACTGTTTTTT. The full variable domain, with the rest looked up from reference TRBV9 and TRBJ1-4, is DSGVTQTPKHLITATGQRVTLRCSPRSGDLSVYWYQQSLDQGLQFLIQYYNGEERAKGNILERFSAQQFPDLHSELNLSSLELGDSALYFCASSAGRATNEKLFFGSGTQLSVL.

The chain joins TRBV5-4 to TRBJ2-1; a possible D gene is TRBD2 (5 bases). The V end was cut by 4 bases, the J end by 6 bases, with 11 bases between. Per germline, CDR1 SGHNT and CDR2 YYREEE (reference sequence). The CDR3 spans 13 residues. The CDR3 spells CASSRGLLNEQFF. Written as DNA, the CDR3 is TGTGCCAGCAGCCGTGGACTGCTCAATGAGCAGTTCTTC.

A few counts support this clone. The CDR3 DNA is TGTGCCAGTAGTAAAGGACAGGGTGGTACTGAAGCTTTCTTT. Residues: CASSKGQGGTEAFF. The chain joins TRBV19 to TRBJ1-1; 8 positions match TRBD1. Trimming removed 4 bases from V and 5 bases from J; junction bases left unmatched: 6. There are 14 residues in the CDR3. Germline V gene lookup returns CDR1 LNHDA and CDR2 SQIVND (reference sequence).

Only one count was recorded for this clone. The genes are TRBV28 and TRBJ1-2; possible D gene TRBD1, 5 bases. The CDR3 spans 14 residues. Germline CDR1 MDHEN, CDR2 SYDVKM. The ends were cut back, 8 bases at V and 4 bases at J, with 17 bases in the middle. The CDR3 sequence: CASFFSREAYGYTF. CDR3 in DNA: TGTGCCAGCTTTTTCAGCAGGGAGGCCTATGGCTACACCTTC.

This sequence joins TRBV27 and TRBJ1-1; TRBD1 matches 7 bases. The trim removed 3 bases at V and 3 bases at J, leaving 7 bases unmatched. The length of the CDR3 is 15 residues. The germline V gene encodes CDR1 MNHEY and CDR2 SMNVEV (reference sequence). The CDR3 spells CASSFLRQGDTEAFF. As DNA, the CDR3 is TGTGCCAGCAGTTTCCTTCGACAGGGCGACACTGAAGCTTTCTTT.

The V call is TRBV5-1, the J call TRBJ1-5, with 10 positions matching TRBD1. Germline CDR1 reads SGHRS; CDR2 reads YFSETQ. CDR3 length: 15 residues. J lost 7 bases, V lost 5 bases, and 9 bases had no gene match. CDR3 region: CASRPDRGVRQPQHF. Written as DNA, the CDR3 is TGCGCCAGCAGACCGGACAGGGGGGTCCGCCAGCCCCAGCATTTT.

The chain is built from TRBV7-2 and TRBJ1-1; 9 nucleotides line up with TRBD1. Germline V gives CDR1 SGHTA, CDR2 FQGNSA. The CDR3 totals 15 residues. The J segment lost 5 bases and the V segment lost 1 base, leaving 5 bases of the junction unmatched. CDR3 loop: CASSLGGQGLTEAFF. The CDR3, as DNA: TGTGCCAGCAGCTTAGGGGGACAGGGTTTGACTGAAGCTTTCTTT.

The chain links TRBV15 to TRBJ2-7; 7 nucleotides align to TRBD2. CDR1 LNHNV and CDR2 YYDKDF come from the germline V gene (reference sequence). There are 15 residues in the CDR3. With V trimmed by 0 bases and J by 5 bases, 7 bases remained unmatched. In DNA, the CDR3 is TGTGCCACCAGCAGAGACGACGTTGGGAGGGACGAGCAGTACTTC. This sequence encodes CATSRDDVGRDEQYF.

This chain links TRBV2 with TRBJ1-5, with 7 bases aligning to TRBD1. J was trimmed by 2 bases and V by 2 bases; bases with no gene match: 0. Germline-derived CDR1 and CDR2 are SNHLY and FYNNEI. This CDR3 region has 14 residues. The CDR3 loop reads CASSETGGNQPQHF. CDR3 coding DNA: TGTGCCAGCAGTGAAACAGGGGGCAATCAGCCCCAGCATTTT.

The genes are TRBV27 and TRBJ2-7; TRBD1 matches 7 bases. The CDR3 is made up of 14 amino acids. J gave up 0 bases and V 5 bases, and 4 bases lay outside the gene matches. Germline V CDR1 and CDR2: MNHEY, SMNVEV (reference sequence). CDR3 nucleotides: TGTGCCAGCAGTCACCGGGACAGCTCCTACGAGCAGTACTTC. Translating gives CASSHRDSSYEQYF.

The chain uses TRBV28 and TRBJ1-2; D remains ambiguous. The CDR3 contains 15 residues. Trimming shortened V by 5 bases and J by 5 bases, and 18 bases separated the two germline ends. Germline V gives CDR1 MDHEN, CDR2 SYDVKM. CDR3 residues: CASSTPADAGYGYTF. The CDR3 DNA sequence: TGTGCCAGCAGTACCCCCGCAGACGCAGGATATGGCTACACCTTC.

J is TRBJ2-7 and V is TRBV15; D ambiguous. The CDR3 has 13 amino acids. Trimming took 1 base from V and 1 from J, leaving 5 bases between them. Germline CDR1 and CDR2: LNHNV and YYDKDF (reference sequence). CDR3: CATSRVLSYEQYF. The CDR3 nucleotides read TGTGCCACCAGCAGAGTACTGTCCTACGAGCAGTACTTC.

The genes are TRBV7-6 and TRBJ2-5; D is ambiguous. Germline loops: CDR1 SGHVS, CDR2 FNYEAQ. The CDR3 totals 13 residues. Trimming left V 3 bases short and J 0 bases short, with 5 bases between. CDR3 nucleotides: TGTGCCAGCAGCTTTTCCGACCAAGAGACCCAGTACTTC. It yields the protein CASSFSDQETQYF.

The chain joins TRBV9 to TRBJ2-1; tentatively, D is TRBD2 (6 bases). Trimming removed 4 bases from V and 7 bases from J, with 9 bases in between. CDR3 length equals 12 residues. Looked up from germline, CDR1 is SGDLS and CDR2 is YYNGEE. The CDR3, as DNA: TGTGCCAGCAGCCAGGACTATAATGAGCAGTTCTTC. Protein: CASSQDYNEQFF.

This CDR3 is CASSPWAPGTENTEAFF. For the CDR3, the DNA is TGTGCCAGCAGCCCTTGGGCCCCCGGGACAGAGAACACTGAAGCTTTCTTT. The chain combines TRBV7-6 with TRBJ1-1, with 7 bases aligning to TRBD1. Looked up from germline, CDR1 is SGHVS and CDR2 is FNYEAQ. Trimming took 5 bases from V and 1 from J; bases not matched to a gene: 13. The CDR3 consists of 17 residues.

The CDR3 bases are TGTGCCAGCAGCCCGACTAGCGGGGGGTTAGATACGCAGTATTTT. Amino acid sequence: CASSPTSGGLDTQYF. V is TRBV7-3 and J is TRBJ2-3, with 13 bases that match TRBD2. Germline CDR1 SGHTA, CDR2 FQGTGA. CDR3 size: 15 residues. The trim removed 5 bases at V and 5 bases at J, leaving 4 bases unmatched. Combining the CDR3 with reference TRBV7-3 and TRBJ2-3 gives the whole variable domain GAGVSQTPSNKVTEKGKYVELRCDPISGHTALYWYRQSLGQGPEFLIYFQGTGAADDSGLPNDRFFAVRPEGSVSTLKIQRTERGDSAVYLCASSPTSGGLDTQYFGPGTRLTVL.

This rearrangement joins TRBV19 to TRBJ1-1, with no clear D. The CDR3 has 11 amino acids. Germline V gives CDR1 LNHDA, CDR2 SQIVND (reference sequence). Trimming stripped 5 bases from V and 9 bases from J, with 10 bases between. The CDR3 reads CASSYRKQAFF. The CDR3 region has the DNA TGTGCCAGTAGTTACAGAAAGCAAGCTTTCTTT.

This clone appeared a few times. The CDR3 region has the DNA TGTGCCAGCAGCCCGGGAGTAAACGAGCAGTACTTC. Encoded protein: CASSPGVNEQYF. The rearrangement uses TRBV7-8 and TRBJ2-7; D may be TRBD2 (6 bases). The CDR3 length is 12 residues. Per the germline V gene, CDR1 is SGHVS and CDR2 is FQNEAQ. Trimming removed 5 bases from V and 5 bases from J, with 10 bases in between.

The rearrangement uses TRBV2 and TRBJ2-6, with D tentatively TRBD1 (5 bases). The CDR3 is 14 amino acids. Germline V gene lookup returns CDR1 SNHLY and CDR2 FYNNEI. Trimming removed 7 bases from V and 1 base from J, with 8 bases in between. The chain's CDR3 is CASKKGSGANVLTF. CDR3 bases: TGTGCCAGCAAGAAGGGGTCTGGGGCCAACGTCCTGACTTTC.

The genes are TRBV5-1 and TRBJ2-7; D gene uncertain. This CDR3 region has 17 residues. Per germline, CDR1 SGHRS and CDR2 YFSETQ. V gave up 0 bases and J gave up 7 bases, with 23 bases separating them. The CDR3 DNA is TGCGCCAGCAGCTTGGCGGGTAGCAGCATAGGAATGTGGGAGCAGTACTTC. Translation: CASSLAGSSIGMWEQYF.

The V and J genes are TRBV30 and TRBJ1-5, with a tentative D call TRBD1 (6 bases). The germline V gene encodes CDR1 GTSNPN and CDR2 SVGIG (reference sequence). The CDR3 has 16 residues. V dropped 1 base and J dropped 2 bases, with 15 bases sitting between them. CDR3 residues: CAWSDQGQWGNQPQHF. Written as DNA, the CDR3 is TGTGCCTGGAGTGATCAGGGGCAGTGGGGCAATCAGCCCCAGCATTTT.

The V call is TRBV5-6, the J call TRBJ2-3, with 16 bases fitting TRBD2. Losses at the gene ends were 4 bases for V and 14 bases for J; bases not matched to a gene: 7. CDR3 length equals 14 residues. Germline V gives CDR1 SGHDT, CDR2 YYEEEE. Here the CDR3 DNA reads TGTGCCAGCAGCCCGGGACTAGCGGGGGGGGTATTGTATTTT. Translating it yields CASSPGLAGGVLYF.

The CDR3 protein is CSVPPLTSTEKSSYNEQFF. CDR3 DNA: TGCAGCGTTCCACCCCTAACCTCTACCGAAAAAAGCTCCTACAATGAGCAGTTCTTC. The rearrangement joins TRBV29-1 to TRBJ2-1, with D unclear. Trimming cost V 5 bases and J 0 bases, with 26 bases left between them. Germline V gene sequence: CDR1 SQVTM, CDR2 ANQGSEA. The CDR3 is 19 residues long.

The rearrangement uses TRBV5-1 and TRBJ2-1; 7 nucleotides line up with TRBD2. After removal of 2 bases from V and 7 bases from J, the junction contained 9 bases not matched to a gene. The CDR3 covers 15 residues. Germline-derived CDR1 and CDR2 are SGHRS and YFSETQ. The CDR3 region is CASSFSAGGGNEQFF. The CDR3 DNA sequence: TGCGCCAGCAGCTTCAGCGCGGGCGGGGGAAATGAGCAGTTCTTC.

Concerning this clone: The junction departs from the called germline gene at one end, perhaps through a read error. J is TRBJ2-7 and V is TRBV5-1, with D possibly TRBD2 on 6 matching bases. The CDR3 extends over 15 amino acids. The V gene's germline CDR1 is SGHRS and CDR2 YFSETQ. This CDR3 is CASTLSSGGAYEQYF. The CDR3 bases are TGCGCCAGCACCTTGTCAAGCGGAGGGGCCTACGAGCAGTACTTC. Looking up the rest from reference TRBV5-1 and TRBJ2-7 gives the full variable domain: KAGVTQTPRYLIKTRGQQVTLSCSPISGHRSVSWYQQTPGQGLQFLFEYFSETQRNKGNFPGRFSGRQFSNSRSEMNVSTLELGDSALYLCASTLSSGGAYEQYFGPGTRLTVT.

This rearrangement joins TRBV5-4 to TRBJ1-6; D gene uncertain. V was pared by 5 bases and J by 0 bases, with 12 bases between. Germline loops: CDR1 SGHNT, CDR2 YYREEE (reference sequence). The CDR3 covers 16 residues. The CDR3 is CASSTVSGSYNSPLHF. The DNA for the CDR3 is TGTGCCAGCAGTACGGTATCGGGCTCCTATAATTCACCCCTCCACTTT.

CDR3 coding DNA: TGTGCCAGCAGCTCCCAAGCTACAGGGGGCTCTGGAAACACCATATATTTT. Translating gives CASSSQATGGSGNTIYF. The gene calls are TRBV7-2 and TRBJ1-3; 8 positions match TRBD1. CDR3 length: 17 residues. Germline V gene data show CDR1 as SGHTA and CDR2 as FQGNSA. V was pared by 4 bases and J by 0 bases, with 8 bases of the junction left unmatched. Variable domain in full (rest from reference TRBV7-2 and TRBJ1-3): GAGVSQSPSNKVTEKGKDVELRCDPISGHTALYWYRQSLGQGLEFLIYFQGNSAPDKSGLPSDRFSAERTGGSVSTLTIQRTQQEDSAVYLCASSSQATGGSGNTIYFGEGSWLTVV.

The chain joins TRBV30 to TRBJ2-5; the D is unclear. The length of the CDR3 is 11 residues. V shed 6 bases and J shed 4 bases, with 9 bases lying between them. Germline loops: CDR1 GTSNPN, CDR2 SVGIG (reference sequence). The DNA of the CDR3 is TGTGCCTGTGCCAGGCGAGAGACCCAGTACTTC. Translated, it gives CACARRETQYF.